The 24 T cell receptor beta chains reported below all come from one sample, sequenced in a study of T cells in Graves' hyperthyroidism and ophthalmopathy. TCR beta CDR3 regions were amplified from RNA transcripts. TCR CDR3 underwent first-round RT-PCR with the HTBI primer set. TCRdb re-called the multiplex PCR reads through MiXCR, storing one row per CDR3 protein. The repertoire consists of about 200,000 distinct CDR3 sequences, with around 17% occurring once and the leading ten covering 40% to 65%. Sequencing was performed on blood. These receptors were collected from a woman in her 50s with Graves' hyperthyroidism.

This clonotype was counted ten times or more. The chain has TRBV6-2 or TRBV6-3 and TRBJ1-1, with TRBD1 as a possible D gene (6 bases). This CDR3 has 15 amino acids. CDR1 is MNHEY, CDR2 SVGEGT, per germline. V was pared by 6 bases and J by 1 base, with 15 bases between. The CDR3 region is CASRGGQRANTEAFF. The CDR3 region has the DNA TGTGCCAGCAGAGGCGGACAGAGAGCGAACACTGAAGCTTTCTTT.

This sequence joins TRBV5-1 and TRBJ2-3, with TRBD2 matching 7 bases. Germline V lookup: CDR1 SGHRS, CDR2 YFSETQ. The junction had 9 bases not matched to a gene; V was cut back by 4 bases and J by 4 bases. The CDR3 has 15 residues. The DNA of the CDR3 is TGCGCCAGCAGCCCACTGGATGGGGGGGCAGATACGCAGTATTTT. This encodes CASSPLDGGADTQYF.

Ten or more counts support this clonotype. The chain recombines TRBV2 with TRBJ2-1, with a weak D call TRBD2 (7 bases). Germline V gene data show CDR1 as SNHLY and CDR2 as FYNNEI. The CDR3 totals 15 residues. V was cut by 7 bases and J by 6 bases, with 19 bases left in between. CDR3 region: CASMRGGLGGNEQFF. CDR3 bases: TGTGCCAGCATGAGGGGGGGGTTGGGCGGCAATGAGCAGTTCTTC.

This sequence joins TRBV5-1 and TRBJ2-5; 7 nucleotides line up with TRBD1. Germline V lookup: CDR1 SGHRS, CDR2 YFSETQ. After removal of 0 bases from V and 3 bases from J, the junction contained 11 bases not matched to a gene. The CDR3 is 17 amino acids. CDR3 region: CASSLGNRGLREETQYF. DNA of the CDR3: TGCGCCAGCAGCTTGGGAAACAGGGGCCTTCGAGAAGAGACCCAGTACTTC.

J is TRBJ1-4 and V is TRBV4-2, with a weak D call TRBD1 (5 bases). Germline V gene sequence: CDR1 LGHNA, CDR2 YNFKEQ. This CDR3 region has 17 residues. V lost 1 base, J lost 4 bases, and 16 bases lay in between. CDR3: CASSQGPHTGDNEKLFF. For the CDR3, the DNA is TGTGCCAGCAGCCAAGGGCCCCATACAGGAGATAATGAAAAACTGTTTTTT.

The CDR3 here is CASSLTSLTKNIQYF. The DNA of the CDR3 is TGTGCCAGCAGCCTAACAAGTCTAACCAAAAACATTCAGTACTTC. The chain links TRBV2 to TRBJ2-4; D unclear. This CDR3 is built from 15 residues. Germline CDR1 SNHLY, CDR2 FYNNEI. Trimming cost V 6 bases and J 2 bases, with 14 bases left between them.

The V and J genes are TRBV28 and TRBJ1-5; tentatively, D is TRBD1 (5 bases). Germline V lookup: CDR1 MDHEN, CDR2 SYDVKM. The V end was cut by 8 bases, the J end by 7 bases, with 9 bases between. This CDR3 has 11 residues. This chain's CDR3 is CASRGGQPQHF. In DNA, the CDR3 is TGTGCCAGCCGGGGGGGACAGCCCCAGCATTTT. Supplemented by reference TRBV28 and TRBJ1-5, the full variable domain reads DVKVTQSSRYLVKRTGEKVFLECVQDMDHENMFWYRQDPGLGLRLIYFSYDVKMKEKGDIPEGYSVSREKKERFSLILESASTNQTSMYLCASRGGQPQHFGDGTRLSIL.

The chain recombines TRBV20-1 with TRBJ2-1; D is undetermined. V lost 4 bases and J lost 0, with 10 bases in between. This CDR3 is 14 amino acids long. Germline V gene data show CDR1 as DFQATT and CDR2 as SNEGSKA (reference sequence). The CDR3 sequence is CSATLVASYNEQFF. For the CDR3, the DNA is TGCAGTGCTACACTCGTGGCCTCCTACAATGAGCAGTTCTTC.

The chain couples TRBV7-3 to TRBJ2-3; 12 bases fit TRBD2. Germline V lookup: CDR1 SGHTA, CDR2 FQGTGA. The CDR3 is made up of 16 amino acids. J gave up 4 bases and V 5 bases, and 7 bases lay outside the gene matches. The CDR3 spells CASSPKLAGGADTQYF. The DNA for the CDR3 is TGTGCCAGCAGCCCGAAACTAGCGGGAGGCGCAGATACGCAGTATTTT.

This clonotype has a handful of counts. A junction boundary mismatches the germline segment, possibly from a read error. This sequence joins TRBV2 and TRBJ2-1; 8 positions match TRBD1. The CDR3 has 21 amino acids. CDR1 is SNHLY, CDR2 FYNNEI, per germline. CDR3 nucleotides: TGTGCCAGCAGACAACGCAGACCGGGACAGGAATTCAGGCATCCCTACGATGAGCAGTTCTTC. It encodes CASRQRRPGQEFRHPYDEQFF.

This clonotype was picked up many times. The V gene is TRBV3-1, the J gene TRBJ1-1, with 9 nucleotides matching TRBD1. The CDR3 spans 15 residues. V dropped 4 bases and J dropped 6; count of bases not matched to a gene: 9. Germline V lookup: CDR1 LGHDT, CDR2 YNNKEL (reference sequence). CDR3 DNA sequence: TGTGCCAGCAGCCCGAGCCGGACAGGGGCTGCTGAAGCTTTCTTT. Protein: CASSPSRTGAAEAFF.

Details on this clonotype: With a much larger clone just one base away, this may be a read error. The J gene is TRBJ2-1, the V gene TRBV24-1, with D tentatively TRBD1 (6 bases). V dropped 3 bases and J dropped 8 bases, with 13 bases sitting between them. The V gene's germline CDR1 is KGHDR and CDR2 SFDVKD. The CDR3 length is 14 residues. As DNA, the CDR3 is TGTGCCACCAGTGATGACAGGACCGGCGATGAGCAGTTCTTC. As protein: CATSDDRTGDEQFF.

This clonotype turned up a few times. CDR3 loop: CSAPTAPYEQYF. CDR3 nucleotides: TGCAGTGCTCCGACCGCGCCCTACGAGCAGTACTTC. The J gene is TRBJ2-7, the V gene TRBV20-1; no firm D call. The length of the CDR3 is 12 residues. V dropped 5 bases and J dropped 2 bases, with 10 bases sitting between them. Per the germline V gene, CDR1 is DFQATT and CDR2 is SNEGSKA (reference sequence).

Ten or more counts support this clonotype. The chain joins TRBV4-1 to TRBJ1-1; D is unresolved. V lost 0 bases and J 7 bases, leaving 18 bases between the germline ends. The CDR3 has 16 residues. Looked up from germline, CDR1 is MGHRA and CDR2 is YSYEKL. This chain's CDR3 is CASSQDPEGTLGEAFF. The CDR3 coding sequence is TGCGCCAGCAGCCAAGATCCAGAGGGAACGTTGGGTGAAGCTTTCTTT.

This clonotype was seen ten or more times. This chain connects TRBV5-4 to TRBJ2-3; 10 nucleotides agree with TRBD1. Trimming removed 4 bases from V and 6 bases from J; junction bases left unmatched: 11. This CDR3 spans 16 amino acids. CDR1 SGHNT and CDR2 YYREEE come from the germline V gene (reference sequence). The CDR3 sequence is CASSPDLGQGMDTQYF. As DNA, the CDR3 is TGTGCCAGCAGCCCTGATCTGGGACAGGGGATGGATACGCAGTATTTT.

This clonotype occurred many times. The chain is built from TRBV29-1 and TRBJ2-5; the D gene is possibly TRBD2 (6 bases). CDR1 SQVTM and CDR2 ANQGSEA come from the germline V gene. The CDR3 consists of 14 residues. Trimming removed 3 bases at V and 0 bases at J, with 11 bases between. CDR3 protein: CSVDLTRYQETQYF. Here the CDR3 DNA reads TGCAGCGTTGACTTGACTAGATACCAAGAGACCCAGTACTTC.

Concerning this clonotype: Possible read error: a much larger clone is one base away. The chain combines TRBV11-2 with TRBJ1-1, with 11 bases identical to TRBD1. J was trimmed by 4 bases and V by 7 bases; bases with no gene match: 14. This CDR3 spans 17 amino acids. Germline loops: CDR1 SGHAT, CDR2 FQNNGV. The CDR3 sequence is CASIPHGGTGGSTEAFF. The CDR3 coding sequence is TGTGCCAGCATTCCCCATGGGGGGACAGGGGGGAGCACTGAAGCTTTCTTT. The full variable domain, its missing parts supplied by reference TRBV11-2 and TRBJ1-1, is EAGVAQSPRYKIIEKRQSVAFWCNPISGHATLYWYQQILGQGPKLLIQFQNNGVVDDSQLPKDRFSAERLKGVDSTLKIQPAKLEDSAVYLCASIPHGGTGGSTEAFFGQGTRLTVV.

This chain links TRBV6-5 with TRBJ2-6, with D possibly matching TRBD1 (6 bases). This CDR3 spans 18 amino acids. V lost 3 bases to trimming and J lost 0 bases, with 15 bases between them. In germline, CDR1 is MNHEY, CDR2 SVGAGI. The CDR3 sequence: CASSYLPLGGSGANVLTF. The CDR3 DNA reads TGTGCCAGCAGTTATCTCCCCCTAGGGGGCTCTGGGGCCAACGTCCTGACTTTC.

Points on this clonotype: One junction end does not reproduce the germline sequence, and a read error may be involved. The chain links TRBV6-1 to TRBJ1-3; D unresolved. This CDR3 is 15 amino acids long. Germline V gene data show CDR1 as MNHNS and CDR2 as SASEGT. CDR3 in amino acids: CAGSEGRRTGNTIYF. The CDR3 nucleotides read TGTGCCGGCAGTGAAGGGAGGCGGACGGGAAACACCATATATTTT.

This clonotype was seen ten or more times. J is TRBJ2-3 and V is TRBV27; 10 bases agree with TRBD1. The CDR3 contains 14 residues. Unmatched junction bases numbered 5, after V lost 5 bases and J lost 6 bases. Germline CDR1 is MNHEY and CDR2 is SMNVEV (reference sequence). The CDR3 spells CASSPGQGFDTQYF. Written as DNA, the CDR3 is TGTGCCAGCAGTCCGGGACAGGGGTTCGATACGCAGTATTTT.

This clonotype was recorded many times. CDR3 loop: CAWSVRTSGRPTLYNEQFF. In nucleotides, the CDR3 is TGTGCCTGGAGTGTAAGGACTAGCGGGAGGCCTACCCTCTACAATGAGCAGTTCTTC. This rearrangement joins TRBV30 to TRBJ2-1, with 14 positions matching TRBD2. V gave up 0 bases and J gave up 3 bases; unmatched junction bases: 10. This CDR3 has 19 residues. CDR1 and CDR2 (germline): GTSNPN, SVGIG (reference sequence). Supplemented by reference TRBV30 and TRBJ2-1, the full variable domain reads SQTIHQWPATLVQPVGSPLSLECTVEGTSNPNLYWYRQAAGRGLQLLFYSVGIGQISSEVPQNLSASRPQDRQFILSSKKLLLSDSGFYLCAWSVRTSGRPTLYNEQFFGPGTRLTVL.

In this sample, this clonotype turned up a few times. The chain uses TRBV3-1 and TRBJ1-4; D possibly corresponds to TRBD1 (5 bases). V gave up 1 base and J gave up 7 bases, with 13 bases separating them. Germline V CDR1 and CDR2: LGHDT, YNNKEL (reference sequence). CDR3 length: 15 amino acids. The CDR3 bases are TGTGCCAGCAGCCAAGGCCCGGGACGCGGTGAAAAACTGTTTTTT. The encoded protein is CASSQGPGRGEKLFF.

This clonotype was observed many times. V gene TRBV12-3 or TRBV12-4 combines with J gene TRBJ1-5; D ambiguous. The CDR3 covers 15 residues. V gave up 7 bases and J gave up 9 bases, with 22 bases separating them. This chain's CDR3 is CASTRDGIKGGPQHF. In nucleotides, the CDR3 is TGTGCCAGCACCCGAGACGGGATAAAAGGAGGGCCCCAGCATTTT.

This clonotype occurred a few times. The chain has TRBV19 and TRBJ1-5; D is perhaps TRBD1 (5 bases). CDR3 length: 16 residues. Germline lookup yields CDR1 LNHDA and CDR2 SQIVND (reference sequence). V lost 4 bases, J lost 0 bases, and 13 bases lay in between. CDR3 DNA: TGTGCCAGTAGTAATAAGGTGCAGGGTAGCAATCAGCCCCAGCATTTT. Translating gives CASSNKVQGSNQPQHF.